A single T cell receptor beta chain is shown here with its context. CDR1 and CDR2 from the germline V gene are SGHDN and FVKESK. The V and J ends lost 0 bases and 0 bases respectively, with 9 bases between them. The CDR3 length is 15 residues. The sample originates from a study of blood T cell repertoires in COVID-19. Across the whole study: PBMCs, B-cell-depleted T cells, or T cells provided the cDNA or gDNA that made up the material.

Enrolled through a virtual design, the participants were between about 18 and 100 years of age and came from around 25 US areas. Researchers sorted participants into cohorts using their self-reported clinical history. In the 2 weeks before study entry, exposed participants met a COVID-19 case, which was PCR-confirmed or clinician-diagnosed. Sequencing used immunoSEQ multiplex PCR; TCRdb keeps in-frame clones, though not all of them. The sample has approximately 220,000 clones, 90% seen once. Sequenced: PBMCs or T cells enriched from blood (not recorded which). V is TRBV14 and J is TRBJ2-7; possible D gene TRBD2, 5 bases. The clonotype was recovered from a man aged 25-45 years who had been exposed to COVID-19. The CDR3 nucleotides read TGTGCCAGCAGCCAAGAGGAGCGGAGCTCCTACGAGCAGTACTTC. This gives the protein CASSQEERSSYEQYF.